This T cell receptor beta chain was found in a study of cytomegalovirus exposure and HLA in healthy donors. With V trimmed by 9 bases and J by 2 bases, 12 bases remained unmatched. The CDR3 spans 15 residues. CDR1 MDHEN and CDR2 SYDVKM come from the germline V gene. Primers for the PCR totalled 60 Vbeta and 13 Jbeta. The assay was immunoSEQ multiplex PCR, and TCRdb's table has in-frame clones only and misses some. The sample data list 55,000 to 75,000 clones. This chain links TRBV28 with TRBJ1-1; 7 positions match TRBD1. The origin of this receptor is a male donor in good health and CMV-seronegative. Sequenced sample: PBMCs. DNA of the CDR3: TGTGCCAGTTGGGTTCGGACAGGACCTAACACTGAAGCTTTCTTT. This translates into CASWVRTGPNTEAFF.